These 7 T cell receptor beta chains originate from one sample sequenced in a study of CXCR3-negative and CXCR3-positive naive CD8 T cells. UMI-tagged TRB cDNA libraries were built via 5' RACE. TCRdb reprocessed the 5' RACE reads, keeping one entry per CDR3 protein, no DNA. This sample contains 45,000 to 60,000 distinct CDR3 sequences. Source material: naive CXCR3- CD8+ T cells from blood. The subset: CD45RO-CCR7+CD27+CD95- naive CD8+ T cells lacking CXCR3 (TNR3-). All receptors derive from a human donor in good health. Some clones in this sample may be carry-over from other donors' samples.

The chain is built from TRBV6-5 and TRBJ1-2; checking the TCRdb D call of TRBD1 is not possible without DNA. Germline values: CDR1 MNHEY, CDR2 SVGAGI. The CDR3 has 14 residues. The CDR3 loop is CASKDSRTLGGYTF.

The rearrangement uses TRBV7-9 and TRBJ2-1; TCRdb designates TRBD1, a call that cannot be tested without DNA. CDR1 SEHNR and CDR2 FQNEAQ come from the germline V gene (reference sequence). The CDR3 extends over 19 amino acids. The CDR3 reads CASSLSTSGTAGSYNEQFF.

The rearrangement joins TRBV10-3 to TRBJ2-1; TCRdb calls TRBD2, which cannot be checked without DNA. Germline CDR1 and CDR2: ENHRY and SYGVKD. This CDR3 is built from 18 residues. CDR3 protein: CAISERVAGGFSYNEQFF.

V and J are TRBV29-1 and TRBJ1-6; TCRdb indicates TRBD1, and absent DNA this call remains unverified. The CDR3 length is 14 residues. Germline CDR1 reads SQVTM; CDR2 reads ANQGSEA. The chain's CDR3 is CSAIKGGANSPLHF.

This CDR3 reads CSASPLAGVDNEQFF. V usage is TRBV20-1 and J usage is TRBJ2-1; TCRdb lists TRBD2, though no DNA is available to test this call. Germline lookup yields CDR1 DFQATT and CDR2 SNEGSKA (reference sequence). The CDR3 is made up of 15 amino acids.

V is TRBV4-2 and J is TRBJ2-7. Germline CDR1 LGHNA, CDR2 YNFKEQ. There are 14 residues in the CDR3. The CDR3: CASSQGVGVDEQYF.

The chain uses TRBV29-1 and TRBJ2-5; TCRdb's D call, TRBD2, is unchecked because there is no DNA. The germline CDR1 and CDR2 sequences are SQVTM and ANQGSEA. CDR3 length: 14 residues. CDR3 sequence reads: CSVDGLAQQETQYF.